The 21 T cell receptor beta chains given below trace back to one sample, sequenced in a study of blood T cell repertoires in COVID-19. Clones were sequenced by immunoSEQ multiplex PCR, and TCRdb holds only the in-frame ones, with some missing. The sample contains 25,000 to 30,000 clones, under 90% of which appear only once. The sample comprised peripheral blood. The source is a man in his 70s with active COVID-19.

The chain carries TRBV29-1 and TRBJ2-5; TRBD1 matches 9 bases. The CDR3 totals 14 residues. Germline V CDR1 and CDR2: SQVTM, ANQGSEA. V shed 5 bases, J shed 2 bases, and the junction held 6 bases outside the gene matches. This CDR3 is CSVTGGAEQETQYF. The CDR3, as DNA: TGCAGCGTTACAGGGGGCGCGGAGCAAGAGACCCAGTACTTC. Combining the CDR3 with reference TRBV29-1 and TRBJ2-5 gives the whole variable domain SAVISQKPSRDICQRGTSLTIQCQVDSQVTMMFWYRQQPGQSLTLIATANQGSEATYESGFVIDKFPISRPNLTFSTLTVSNMSPEDSSIYLCSVTGGAEQETQYFGPGTRLLVL.

J is TRBJ2-1 and V is TRBV5-1; 12 positions match TRBD1. Germline CDR1 and CDR2: SGHRS and YFSETQ. V shed 7 bases and J 8 bases; nucleotides not matched to a gene: 10. The CDR3 contains 15 residues. For the CDR3, the DNA is TGCGCCAGCCAAGGTGGGACAGGGGGCGGCGATGAGCAGTTCTTC. Amino acid sequence: CASQGGTGGGDEQFF.

This clone was found a few times. The chain is built from TRBV19 and TRBJ2-6; TRBD1 is a possible D gene (6 bases). The CDR3 covers 14 residues. V was pared by 9 bases and J by 7 bases, with 16 bases between. The germline CDR1 and CDR2 sequences are LNHDA and SQIVND (reference sequence). CDR3 in amino acids: CASSGALGANVLTF. CDR3 bases: TGTGCCAGCTCAGGGGCTCTGGGAGCCAACGTCCTGACTTTC.

In DNA, the CDR3 is TGTGCCAGCAGCCAAGATACGAGACAGGGCGGCGACGAGCAGTACTTC. Translated, it gives CASSQDTRQGGDEQYF. This chain links TRBV3-1 (or the pseudogene TRBV3-2) with TRBJ2-7; 7 bases are shared with TRBD1. Germline CDR1 is LGHDT and CDR2 is YNNKEL (reference sequence). V shed 0 bases and J 5 bases; nucleotides not matched to a gene: 10. The CDR3 sequence is 16 residues long.

The genes are TRBV20-1 and TRBJ2-7; 10 bases line up with TRBD2. Losses at the gene ends were 3 bases for V and 3 bases for J; bases not matched to a gene: 11. Germline V gene data show CDR1 as DFQATT and CDR2 as SNEGSKA (reference sequence). The CDR3 extends over 16 amino acids. This CDR3 is CSASEVAGGPIYEQYF. The CDR3 DNA reads TGCAGTGCTAGTGAAGTAGCGGGGGGTCCTATCTACGAGCAGTACTTC.

This chain connects TRBV2 to TRBJ2-7; 7 bases align to TRBD1. The CDR3 runs 13 residues. Germline trimming cut 7 bases from V and 2 bases from J; bases unmatched to any gene: 5. From germline, CDR1 is SNHLY and CDR2 FYNNEI. CDR3 sequence (DNA): TGTGCCAGCACCTCAGACAGGGCCTACGAGCAGTACTTC. Translated: CASTSDRAYEQYF.

The rearrangement uses TRBV5-1 and TRBJ2-3; no clear D. The CDR3 is 11 amino acids. Trimming left V 2 bases short and J 4 bases short, with 2 bases between. CDR1 SGHRS and CDR2 YFSETQ come from the germline V gene. The CDR3 spells CASSFADTQYF. CDR3 sequence (DNA): TGCGCCAGCAGCTTCGCAGATACGCAGTATTTT.

The V gene is TRBV7-9, the J gene TRBJ2-5; D possibly corresponds to TRBD1 (6 bases). V dropped 4 bases and J dropped 1 base, with 16 bases sitting between them. Germline V lookup: CDR1 SEHNR, CDR2 FQNEAQ (reference sequence). This CDR3 region has 16 residues. CDR3 sequence (DNA): TGTGCCAGCAGCTACACCCACAGGGCTCCCCAAGAGACCCAGTACTTC. Its protein is CASSYTHRAPQETQYF.

The chain has TRBV28 and TRBJ2-7; a weak D match, TRBD1 (6 bases). The germline gives CDR1 MDHEN, CDR2 SYDVKM. This CDR3 has 15 residues. The germline V and J ends were trimmed by 3 bases and 4 bases, with 16 bases remaining between them. This CDR3 is CASSLTGPVIYEQYF. The CDR3 DNA follows: TGTGCCAGCAGTTTGACAGGCCCGGTTATATACGAGCAGTACTTC.

V gene TRBV5-1 combines with J gene TRBJ2-1, with a tentative D call TRBD1 (6 bases). Germline V gene sequence: CDR1 SGHRS, CDR2 YFSETQ. Between the trimmed V and J ends, which lost 5 bases and 6 bases, there was a span of 15 bases. The CDR3 spans 14 residues. CDR3 loop: CASRSLSGANEQFF. The CDR3 bases are TGCGCCAGCAGGTCACTTTCAGGGGCCAATGAGCAGTTCTTC. The variable domain in full, completed from reference TRBV5-1 and TRBJ2-1, reads KAGVTQTPRYLIKTRGQQVTLSCSPISGHRSVSWYQQTPGQGLQFLFEYFSETQRNKGNFPGRFSGRQFSNSRSEMNVSTLELGDSALYLCASRSLSGANEQFFGPGTRLTVL.

The chain links TRBV5-1 to TRBJ2-2, with D possibly TRBD1 on 6 matching bases. The V gene lost 5 bases and the J gene lost 1 base, with 15 bases spanning the gap. The CDR3 sequence is 16 residues long. Per the germline V gene, CDR1 is SGHRS and CDR2 is YFSETQ. In DNA, the CDR3 is TGCGCCAGCAGTCGCCAGGGGAACATGAACACCGGGGAGCTGTTTTTT. This codes for CASSRQGNMNTGELFF.

This clone came up once. This CDR3 reads CASSNSGGLYNEQFF. As DNA, the CDR3 is TGTGCCAGCAGCAATAGCGGGGGGCTATACAATGAGCAGTTCTTC. The chain combines TRBV5-4 with TRBJ2-1, with TRBD2 matching over 10 bases. The ends lost 4 bases at V and 4 bases at J; junction bases unmatched: 5. The CDR3 contains 15 residues. Germline V lookup: CDR1 SGHNT, CDR2 YYREEE (reference sequence).

J is TRBJ1-3 and V is TRBV5-1, with D maybe TRBD1 (6 bases). V gave up 5 bases and J gave up 0 bases, with 9 bases separating them. The CDR3 has 14 residues. CDR1 and CDR2 (germline): SGHRS, YFSETQ. In DNA, the CDR3 is TGCGCCAGCAGACTACAGGGCTCTGGAAACACCATATATTTT. It codes for CASRLQGSGNTIYF.

This chain uses TRBV28 with TRBJ2-6, with 13 nucleotides matching TRBD2. Germline CDR1 is MDHEN and CDR2 is SYDVKM. V lost 6 bases and J lost 1; bases outside the gene matches: 9. The CDR3 loop spans 19 amino acids. CDR3 in DNA: TGTGCCAGCAGACTCGGGACTAGCGGGGTGGGATCTGGGGCCAACGTCCTGACTTTC. Residues: CASRLGTSGVGSGANVLTF.

The chain joins TRBV5-1 to TRBJ1-1, with a weak D call TRBD1 (6 bases). The CDR3 is 15 residues long. Germline CDR1 and CDR2: SGHRS and YFSETQ. Trimming pared 0 bases from V and 6 bases from J, leaving 15 bases between. CDR3 in DNA: TGCGCCAGCAGCTTGGTCGGGGGGCGAGTGGCTGAAGCTTTCTTT. Amino acids: CASSLVGGRVAEAFF.

The chain employs TRBV6-1 and TRBJ2-2; D is undetermined. V was pared by 3 bases and J by 4 bases, with 3 bases between. The CDR3 covers 12 residues. Germline values: CDR1 MNHNS, CDR2 SASEGT. CDR3 sequence reads: CASSDGTGELFF. CDR3 in DNA: TGTGCCAGCAGTGACGGCACCGGGGAGCTGTTTTTT.

This clone has just one count. The chain recombines TRBV9 with TRBJ2-7; D is possibly TRBD2 (7 bases). Trimming left V 0 bases short and J 4 bases short, with 11 bases between. Germline values: CDR1 SGDLS, CDR2 YYNGEE. CDR3 length: 14 residues. CDR3 amino acids: CASSVGGGPYEQYF. The CDR3 DNA reads TGTGCCAGCAGCGTAGGGGGGGGCCCATACGAGCAGTACTTC.

The chain couples TRBV13 to TRBJ1-1, with 7 nucleotides matching TRBD1. The CDR3 has 15 amino acids. Germline CDR1 PRHDT, CDR2 FYEKMQ (reference sequence). The J segment lost 1 base and the V segment lost 6 bases, leaving 8 bases of the junction unmatched. In DNA, the CDR3 is TGTGCCAGCAGTCCACGACAGGGAGCGAACACTGAAGCTTTCTTT. Translation gives CASSPRQGANTEAFF.

The chain couples TRBV7-2 to TRBJ2-5; 8 positions match TRBD2. CDR1 is SGHTA and CDR2 is FQGNSA in the germline V gene. CDR3 size: 15 residues. The ends lost 5 bases at V and 5 bases at J; junction bases unmatched: 10. CDR3 in DNA: TGTGCCAGCAGCCCAGAGGTAGCGGGGCATGAGACCCAGTACTTC. It encodes CASSPEVAGHETQYF.

This clone was recorded once. J is TRBJ2-2 and V is TRBV30, with D perhaps matching TRBD2 (6 bases). V lost 4 bases and J lost 5, with 11 bases in between. Per the germline V gene, CDR1 is GTSNPN and CDR2 is SVGIG (reference sequence). This CDR3 has 13 amino acids. DNA of the CDR3: TGTGCCTGGATGGCGGGATCAACCGGGGAGCTGTTTTTT. Its protein product is CAWMAGSTGELFF.

The chain links TRBV9 to TRBJ1-5; 7 bases match TRBD1. Germline loops: CDR1 SGDLS, CDR2 YYNGEE. The CDR3 loop spans 14 amino acids. With 3 bases clipped from V and 2 bases from J, the junction kept 2 bases outside the gene matches. CDR3 loop: CASSETGGNQPQHF. CDR3 DNA sequence: TGTGCCAGCAGCGAAACAGGGGGCAATCAGCCCCAGCATTTT. The whole variable domain, filled in from reference TRBV9 and TRBJ1-5, reads DSGVTQTPKHLITATGQRVTLRCSPRSGDLSVYWYQQSLDQGLQFLIQYYNGEERAKGNILERFSAQQFPDLHSELNLSSLELGDSALYFCASSETGGNQPQHFGDGTRLSIL.